This T cell receptor beta chain stems from a study of identical twins. In this sample, this clonotype turned up a few times. TCRdb processed the 5' RACE reads anew with MiXCR; each CDR3 protein has one entry. This table has approximately 700,000 distinct CDR3 sequences, about 18% appearing once. Germline-derived CDR1 and CDR2 are MNHEY and SVGEGT. The CDR3 runs 21 residues. V was shortened by 6 bases and J by 2 bases, with 32 bases between the two germline ends. These records were also assigned to another study, of T cells expressing NK-cell markers. That source reports: Serological testing identified seven of the eight sequenced donors as HCMV-seropositive and one as seronegative.

This clonotype was sampled from a woman under 30 in good health. Material: PBMCs. The V and J genes are TRBV6-2 or TRBV6-3 and TRBJ2-1, with D perhaps matching TRBD1 (7 bases). The CDR3 nucleotides are TGTGCCAGCAGCCCTCTCTACAGGGGCTTGAGGAGGGCCAAGCCCTACAATGAGCAGTTCTTC. This sequence encodes CASSPLYRGLRRAKPYNEQFF.